The next 6 T cell receptor beta chains were all read from a single sample in a study of control samples from healthy donors and cancer patients. Method: immunoSEQ multiplex PCR; TCRdb's copy keeps in-frame clones and lacks some. The data show 150,000 to 200,000 clones, and the top ten clones hold more than 2%. The sequenced material came from blood. The receptors originated from a woman in her 30s in good health.

In regard to this clone: The sample contains more than one DNA sequence encoding this CDR3. This chain joins TRBV7-8 and TRBJ2-6; D possibly uses TRBD1 or TRBD2 (6 bases each). Germline assignment: CDR1 SGHVS and CDR2 FQNEAQ. Trimming left V 1 base short and J 4 bases short, with 8 bases between. CDR3 length: 15 amino acids. This CDR3 is CASSLGGAGANVLTF. For the CDR3, the DNA is TGTGCCAGCAGCTTAGGGGGGGCGGGGGCCAACGTCCTGACTTTC.

The CDR3 loop is CASSQDLSQGPWGTQYF. CDR3 coding DNA: TGCGCCAGCAGCCAAGATCTTTCGCAGGGTCCGTGGGGGACCCAGTACTTC. This chain joins TRBV4-1 and TRBJ2-5; a possible D gene is TRBD1 (5 bases). Looked up from germline, CDR1 is MGHRA and CDR2 is YSYEKL. V lost 0 bases and J 7 bases, leaving 21 bases between the germline ends. The CDR3 extends over 17 amino acids.

This chain connects TRBV19 to TRBJ1-6; 10 bases align to TRBD1. Germline loops: CDR1 LNHDA, CDR2 SQIVND (reference sequence). Unmatched junction bases numbered 6, after V lost 10 bases and J lost 6 bases. There are 14 residues in the CDR3. CDR3: CATWDRGPNSPLHF. The CDR3 coding sequence is TGTGCCACCTGGGACAGGGGTCCTAATTCACCCCTCCACTTT.

The chain couples TRBV30 to TRBJ2-3, with D uncertain. Germline CDR1 reads GTSNPN; CDR2 reads SVGIG (reference sequence). The CDR3 has 14 amino acids. The ends were cut back, 5 bases at V and 2 bases at J, with 14 bases in the middle. CDR3 coding DNA: TGTGCCTGGGGCCTCATGGCCCCCACAGATACGCAGTATTTT. The encoded protein is CAWGLMAPTDTQYF.

The V call is TRBV20-1, the J call TRBJ1-2; D is ambiguous. The germline CDR1 and CDR2 sequences are DFQATT and SNEGSKA (reference sequence). V was trimmed by 7 bases and J by 4 bases, leaving 10 bases between them. The length of the CDR3 is 11 residues. CDR3 nucleotides: TGCAGTGTCGGGGAATTCTATGGCTACACCTTC. It specifies CSVGEFYGYTF.

V and J are TRBV15 and TRBJ2-3; 7 positions match TRBD2. The trim removed 6 bases at V and 0 bases at J, leaving 12 bases unmatched. CDR1 and CDR2 from the germline V gene are LNHNV and YYDKDF (reference sequence). There are 17 residues in the CDR3. The CDR3 protein is CATRVMASGDSTDTQYF. DNA for the CDR3: TGTGCCACCAGAGTGATGGCTAGCGGCGATAGCACAGATACGCAGTATTTT.